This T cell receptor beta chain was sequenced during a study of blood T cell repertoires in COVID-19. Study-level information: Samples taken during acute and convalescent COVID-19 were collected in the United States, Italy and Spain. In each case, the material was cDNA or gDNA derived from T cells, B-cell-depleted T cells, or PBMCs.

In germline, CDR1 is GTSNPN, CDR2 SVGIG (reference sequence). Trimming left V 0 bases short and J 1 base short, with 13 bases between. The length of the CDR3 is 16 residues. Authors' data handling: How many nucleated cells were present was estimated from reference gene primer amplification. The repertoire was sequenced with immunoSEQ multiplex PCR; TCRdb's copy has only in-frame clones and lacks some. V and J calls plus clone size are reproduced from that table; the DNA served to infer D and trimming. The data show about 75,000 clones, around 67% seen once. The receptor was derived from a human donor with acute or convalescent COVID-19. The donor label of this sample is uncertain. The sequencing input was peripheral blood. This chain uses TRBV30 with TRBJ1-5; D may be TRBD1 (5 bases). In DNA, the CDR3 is TGTGCCTGGAGTGTACCTGGGGCGAGGAGCAATCAGCCCCAGCATTTT. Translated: CAWSVPGARSNQPQHF. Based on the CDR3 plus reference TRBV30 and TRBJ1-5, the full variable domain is SQTIHQWPATLVQPVGSPLSLECTVEGTSNPNLYWYRQAAGRGLQLLFYSVGIGQISSEVPQNLSASRPQDRQFILSSKKLLLSDSGFYLCAWSVPGARSNQPQHFGDGTRLSIL.